This record covers a single T cell receptor (beta chain). Its antigen is not known. The donors, healthy Caucasians from Russia, were aged roughly 6 to 90. The data were obtained in a study of blood T cells in healthy people across ages. A second PCR of 7 to 11 cycles used a sample-barcoded 5' primer and a J-beta primer mix. A template-switch adaptor with 12 random nucleotides tagged each cDNA molecule. TCRdb recomputed calls from the 5' RACE reads with MiXCR, one row per CDR3 protein. Of approximately 1.5 million distinct CDR3 sequences in the sample, approximately 43% were seen once. The CDR3 runs 15 residues. The germline CDR1 and CDR2 sequences are MGHDK and SYGVNS. Points from the study as a whole: In long-lived donors, naive CD4+ cell counts and diversity exceeded those of aged donors. While age rose, TCR beta diversity per million T cells dropped in a roughly linear way.

The chain links TRBV25-1 to TRBJ2-4; D gene unclear. TRBJ2-5 explains the end of the DNA better; the J call may be wrong. The sample taken for sequencing was blood. The TCR comes from a woman under 30 in good health. CDR3 coding DNA: TGTGCCAGCAGTGAATATAGGCAAGGCAAAGAGACCCAGTACTTC. It specifies CASSEYRQGKETQYF.